This is a list of T cell receptor beta chains from one sample in a study of identical twins. A single record per CDR3 protein comes from TCRdb applying MiXCR to the 5' RACE reads. The table lists 1.5 million to 2 million distinct CDR3 sequences, 25% to 35% of them singletons, with approximately 0.25% in the top ten. Sample: cord blood. The receptors were sampled from a newborn girl in good health. CDR3s include the opening cysteine and the closing phenylalanine or tryptophan. A D gene is named only where the DNA matches it firmly. Size values are once, few and many counts, or a class for expanded clones, and some rows have none.

>TRBD2|TRBV20-1|NA|TRBJ2-5
TGCAGTGCTAGGCCTAGCGGGCGAGGGAAAGAGACCCAGTACTTC
CSARPSGRGKETQYF
>NA|TRBV6-6|NA|TRBJ1-1
TGTGCCAGCAGTTCATCAGAATTGAACACTGAAGCTTTCTTT
CASSSSELNTEAFF
>NA|TRBV20-1|NA|TRBJ1-1
TGCAGTGCTAGAGACCCAATTCGGGGCACTGAAGCTTTCTTT
CSARDPIRGTEAFF
>TRBD1|TRBV27|NA|TRBJ2-3
TGTGCCAGCAGTTTTGACAGGGCCCTCCCCGATACGCAGTATTTT
CASSFDRALPDTQYF
>TRBD1|TRBV7-6|NA|TRBJ1-6
TGTGCCAGCAGCTTATGGCCAAAACAGGGGAACAATTCACCCCTCCACTTT
CASSLWPKQGNNSPLHF
>TRBD2|TRBV5-5|once|TRBJ2-7
TGTGCCAGCAGCTTGGGTCTAGCGGGACCCAATGAGCAGTACTTC
CASSLGLAGPNEQYF
>NA|TRBV20-1|NA|TRBJ1-2
TGCAGTGCTAGCGGGATCGGTGGCTACACCTTC
CSASGIGGYTF
>TRBD2|TRBV20-1|NA|TRBJ2-7
TGCAGACTAGCGGGCTCCTACAATGAGCAGTACTTC
CRLAGSYNEQYF
>TRBD2|TRBV12-3/TRBV12-4|NA|TRBJ2-1
TGTGCCAGCAGTAGGGTTCGGGGAACTAGCGGGAGTATGGGCAATGAGCAGTTCTTC
CASSRVRGTSGSMGNEQFF
>NA|TRBV11-2|NA|TRBJ2-1
TGTGCCAGCAGCTTATCTCTCAACGGGGCCGCCTACAATGAGCAGTTCTTC
CASSLSLNGAAYNEQFF
>NA|TRBV12-5|few|TRBJ2-1
TGTGCTAGTGGTTTGTTAAACTCCCGGGACGGTTACAATGAGCAGTTCTTC
CASGLLNSRDGYNEQFF
>TRBD1|TRBV2|NA|TRBJ2-6
TGTGCCAGCAGTACCGACAGGGCAAACGTCCTGACTTTC
CASSTDRANVLTF
>TRBD2|TRBV6-2/TRBV6-3|few|TRBJ2-3
TGTGCCAGCAGCTCACCGGGGAGCGGGAGAGGTCATACGCAGTATTTT
CASSSPGSGRGHTQYF
>NA|TRBV4-1|NA|TRBJ1-1
TGCGCCAGCAGCCCAAGGGCAGGGGCGAACACTGAAGCTTTCTTT
CASSPRAGANTEAFF
>TRBD2|TRBV7-9|few|TRBJ2-7
TGTGCCAGCAGCTTATTTCCGCGGGAGCTCTCCTACGAGCAGTACTTC
CASSLFPRELSYEQYF
>NA|TRBV7-2|few|TRBJ2-6
TGTGCCAGCAGCTCCAGGGCTGGGGCCAACGTCCTGACTTTC
CASSSRAGANVLTF
>NA|TRBV29-1|many|TRBJ2-3
TGCAGCGCCTTCGGGAGAGGGATCTTTACAGATACGCAGTATTTT
CSAFGRGIFTDTQYF
>NA|TRBV20-1|NA|TRBJ1-1
TGCAGTGCTAGAGGCAGGGTGATTGGCACTGAAGCTTTCTTT
CSARGRVIGTEAFF
>NA|TRBV5-1|many|TRBJ2-5
TGCGCCAGCAGCTTGGCCCTATCTTTGGGGCGGGTACAAGAGACCCAGTACTTC
CASSLALSLGRVQETQYF
>NA|TRBV14|few|TRBJ2-3
TGTGCCAGCAGCCAAACTCAGAGCACAGATACGCAGTATTTT
CASSQTQSTDTQYF
>NA|TRBV21-1|many|TRBJ2-5
TGTGCCAGCAGCAAGGGACTAGCGGGGGTAGAGACCCAGTACTTC
CASSKGLAGVETQYF
>NA|TRBV7-9|NA|TRBJ2-5
TGTGCCAGCAGCTTAGGACAGTCTGAGGAGCAGTACTTC
CASSLGQSEEQYF
>NA|TRBV28|few|TRBJ2-4
TGTGCCAGCAGTTCCGCCAGTCCATCCCCCTTGGGGCAGTACTTC
CASSSASPSPLGQYF
>NA|TRBV20-1|few|TRBJ2-1
TGCAGTGCTAATAGGGGGGTTTCCTACAATGAGCAGTTCTTC
CSANRGVSYNEQFF
>NA|TRBV20-1|few|TRBJ2-5
TGCAGTGCTAGGCCTCCCGGACTCGAGGAGACCCAGTACTTC
CSARPPGLEETQYF
>NA|TRBV20-1|NA|TRBJ2-5
TGCAGTGCTAGGTACGGCAGAACGGGGAAGCAGCAGTACTTC
CSARYGRTGKQQYF
>TRBD2|TRBV2|few|TRBJ2-1
TGTGCCAGCAGTGAGCGGGAGGGAACCTACAATGAGCAGTTCTTC
CASSEREGTYNEQFF
>TRBD1|TRBV27|once|TRBJ2-5
TGTGCCAGCAGTTTATGGACAGGGAAGCAAGAGTCCCAGTACTTC
CASSLWTGKQESQYF
>NA|TRBV7-9|NA|TRBJ2-3
TGTGCCAGCAGCTTAGCTGACGGCGGATGGGCTAGCACAGATACGCAGTATTTT
CASSLADGGWASTDTQYF
>TRBD1|TRBV9|NA|TRBJ1-6
TGTGCCAGCAGCGTAGACCCTGGACAGGGCGTATATAATTCACCCCCCCACTTT
CASSVDPGQGVYNSPPHF
>NA|TRBV11-2|once|TRBJ1-6
TGTGCCAGCAGCACCCGACAGGAGAGGTCACCCCTCCACTTT
CASSTRQERSPLHF
>NA|TRBV27|few|TRBJ2-7
TGTGCCTCCCGGGGTCAGATGCGCAACGAGCAGTACTTC
CASRGQMRNEQYF
>NA|TRBV6-1|few|TRBJ1-2
TGTGCCAGCAGTGAACCAGGGGCCGTCTCTAACTATGGCTACACCTTC
CASSEPGAVSNYGYTF
>NA|TRBV27|NA|TRBJ1-6
TGTGCCAGCACCGAGGGACGGAGGAGCTCCTATAATTCACCCCTCCACTTT
CASTEGRRSSYNSPLHF
>NA|TRBV5-6|NA|TRBJ2-3
TGTGCCAGCAGCCCGGTTGACATCCCTAGCACAGATACGCAGTATTTT
CASSPVDIPSTDTQYF
>TRBD1|TRBV4-3|NA|TRBJ2-7
TGCGCCAGCAGCCAAGATGTCCGACAGGGCCTTCACTACGAGCAGTACTTC
CASSQDVRQGLHYEQYF
>TRBD1|TRBV5-6|NA|TRBJ2-1
TGTGCCAGCAGACCGATGGGACAGGAGTACGAGCAGTTCTTC
CASRPMGQEYEQFF
>NA|TRBV6-1|NA|TRBJ1-2
TGTGCCAGCAGCCACAGGGCCGGCTATGGCTACACCTTC
CASSHRAGYGYTF
>NA|TRBV3-1|NA|TRBJ2-1
TGTGCCAGCAGCCCTCCGCAGCGACGGTCCTACAATGAGCAGTTCTTC
CASSPPQRRSYNEQFF
>TRBD1|TRBV7-9|few|TRBJ1-5
TGTGCCAGCAGCTCGGGATGGGACAGGGCCAAAGGTCAGCCCCAGCATTTT
CASSSGWDRAKGQPQHF
>NA|TRBV20-1|few|TRBJ2-7
TGCAGTGCCTCAAGGGCAGGGAGCTCCTACGAGCAGTACTTC
CSASRAGSSYEQYF
>NA|TRBV5-1|many|TRBJ2-7
TGCGCCAGCAGCTTGGCTAACACCTACGAGCAGTACTTC
CASSLANTYEQYF
>NA|TRBV5-6|NA|TRBJ2-1
TGTGCCAGCAGCTTGGGAGGAGCCGGGGCCCCCTACAATGAGCAGTTCTTC
CASSLGGAGAPYNEQFF
>NA|TRBV28|few|TRBJ1-6
TGTGCCAGCAGGGGACACGGGGCTAATTCACCCCTCCACTTT
CASRGHGANSPLHF
>NA|TRBV6-1|NA|TRBJ1-2
TGTGCCAGCAGTGAAGGGGGTAGGGAAGGCTACACCTTC
CASSEGGREGYTF
>TRBD2|TRBV6-6|few|TRBJ2-5
TGTGCCAGCAGCTCCCTCCGAAAAGCGGGAGACCAAGAGACCCAGTACTTC
CASSSLRKAGDQETQYF
>NA|TRBV21-1|few|TRBJ2-1
TGTGCCAGCAGCAGGTTGTTCGGGGCCAATGAGCAGTTCTTC
CASSRLFGANEQFF
>NA|TRBV27|NA|TRBJ1-1
TGTGCCAGCAGTTTAGCCGGCTCCACTGAAACTTTCTTT
CASSLAGSTETFF
>TRBD2|TRBV28|NA|TRBJ2-7
TGTGCCTTGGGACTAGCGCCGACCTACGAGCAGTACTTC
CALGLAPTYEQYF
>NA|TRBV5-1|NA|TRBJ2-1
TGCGCCAGCAATGCGGCGGGTACAGGCAATGAGCACTTCTTC
CASNAAGTGNEHFF
>TRBD2|TRBV20-1|NA|TRBJ2-3
TGCAGTGCTAGAGGGACTAGCGCTAATACGCAGTATTTT
CSARGTSANTQYF
>NA|TRBV20-1|NA|TRBJ2-1
TGCAGTGCTCCGTCAAAGCGAGAGAACTACAATGAGCAGTTCTTC
CSAPSKRENYNEQFF
>NA|TRBV5-5|NA|TRBJ2-5
TGTGTCAGCACCGCACAGCGCGCCCGAATTACCCAGTACTTC
CVSTAQRARITQYF